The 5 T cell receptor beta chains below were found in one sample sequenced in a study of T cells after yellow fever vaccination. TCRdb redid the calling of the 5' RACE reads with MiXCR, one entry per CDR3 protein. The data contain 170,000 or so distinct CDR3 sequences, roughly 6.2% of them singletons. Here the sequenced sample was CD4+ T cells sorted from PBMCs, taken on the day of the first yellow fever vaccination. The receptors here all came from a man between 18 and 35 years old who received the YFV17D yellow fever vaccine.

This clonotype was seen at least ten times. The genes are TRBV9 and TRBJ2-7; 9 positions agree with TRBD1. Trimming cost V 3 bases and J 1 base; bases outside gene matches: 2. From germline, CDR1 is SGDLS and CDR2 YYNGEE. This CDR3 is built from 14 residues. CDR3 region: CASSGGQGSYEQYF. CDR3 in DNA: TGTGCCAGCAGCGGGGGACAGGGTTCCTACGAGCAGTACTTC.

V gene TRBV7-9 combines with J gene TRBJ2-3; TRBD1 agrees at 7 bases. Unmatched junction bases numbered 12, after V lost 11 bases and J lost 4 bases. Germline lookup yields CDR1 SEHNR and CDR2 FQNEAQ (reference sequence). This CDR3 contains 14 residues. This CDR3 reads CAGTPTGNSDTQYF. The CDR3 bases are TGTGCCGGTACCCCGACAGGGAACTCAGATACGCAGTATTTT.

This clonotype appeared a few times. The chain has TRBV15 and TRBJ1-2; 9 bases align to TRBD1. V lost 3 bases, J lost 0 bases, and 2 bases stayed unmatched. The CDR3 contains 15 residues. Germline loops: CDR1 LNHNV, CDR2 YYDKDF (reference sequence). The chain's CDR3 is CATSRGTGTNYGYTF. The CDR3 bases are TGTGCCACCAGCAGGGGGACAGGGACTAACTATGGCTACACCTTC.

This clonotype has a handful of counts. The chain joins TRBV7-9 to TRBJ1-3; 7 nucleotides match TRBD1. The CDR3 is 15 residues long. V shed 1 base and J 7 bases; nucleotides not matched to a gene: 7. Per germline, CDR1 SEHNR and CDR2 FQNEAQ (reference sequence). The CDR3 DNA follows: TGTGCCAGCAGCTTAGGGGGCGACAGGGTGAACACCATATATTTT. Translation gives CASSLGGDRVNTIYF.

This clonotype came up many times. The CDR3 DNA is TGCAGTGCGCCGAGACTAGCGGGGACCTACGAGCAGTACTTC. Protein: CSAPRLAGTYEQYF. The gene calls are TRBV20-1 and TRBJ2-7, with 11 bases identical to TRBD2. Trimming removed 6 bases from V and 2 bases from J; junction bases left unmatched: 6. CDR3 length equals 14 residues. Germline V gene sequence: CDR1 DFQATT, CDR2 SNEGSKA (reference sequence).